The T cell receptor (beta chain) under discussion was sequenced for a study of response to subunit inactivated influenza vaccine. Study conclusions and caveats: Each seasonal flu vaccination may recruit only limited new T cells, authors suggested.

TCRdb passed the RT-PCR reads through MiXCR, listing each CDR3 protein once. The sample has more than 550,000 distinct CDR3 sequences, approximately 12% seen once. Note on this clonotype: Its antigen is not identified.

With 5 bases removed from V and 8 bases from J, the gap between germline ends came to 19 bases. The germline V gene has CDR1 SEHNR and CDR2 FQNEAQ (reference sequence). The CDR3 consists of 15 residues. The material sequenced was PBMCs from blood, taken on the day of vaccination. This chain uses TRBV7-9 with TRBJ2-1; no clear D gene. The TCR comes from a man aged 45-65 years who received an inactivated influenza vaccine. The CDR3 coding sequence is TGTGCCAGCAGCCCGCTGGGGTCGTTGTACGATGAGCAGTTCTTC. Its translation: CASSPLGSLYDEQFF.